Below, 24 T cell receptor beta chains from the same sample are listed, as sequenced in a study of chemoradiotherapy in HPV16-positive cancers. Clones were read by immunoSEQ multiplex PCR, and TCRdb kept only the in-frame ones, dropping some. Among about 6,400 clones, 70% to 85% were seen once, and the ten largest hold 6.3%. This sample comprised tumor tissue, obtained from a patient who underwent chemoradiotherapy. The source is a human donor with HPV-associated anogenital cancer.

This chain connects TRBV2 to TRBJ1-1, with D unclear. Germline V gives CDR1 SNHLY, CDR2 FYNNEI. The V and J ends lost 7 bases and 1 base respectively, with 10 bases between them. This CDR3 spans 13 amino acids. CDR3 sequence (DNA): TGTGCCAGCACCCCCGACTGGAACACTGAAGCTTTCTTT. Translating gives CASTPDWNTEAFF.

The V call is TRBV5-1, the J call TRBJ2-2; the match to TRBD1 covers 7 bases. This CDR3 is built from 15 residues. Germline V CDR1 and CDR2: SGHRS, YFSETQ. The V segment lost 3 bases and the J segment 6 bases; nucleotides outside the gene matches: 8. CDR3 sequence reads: CASSSGQALAGELFF. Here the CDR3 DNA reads TGCGCCAGCAGCTCAGGACAGGCGTTGGCCGGGGAGCTGTTTTTT. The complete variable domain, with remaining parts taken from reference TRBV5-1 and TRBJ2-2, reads KAGVTQTPRYLIKTRGQQVTLSCSPISGHRSVSWYQQTPGQGLQFLFEYFSETQRNKGNFPGRFSGRQFSNSRSEMNVSTLELGDSALYLCASSSGQALAGELFFGEGSRLTVL.

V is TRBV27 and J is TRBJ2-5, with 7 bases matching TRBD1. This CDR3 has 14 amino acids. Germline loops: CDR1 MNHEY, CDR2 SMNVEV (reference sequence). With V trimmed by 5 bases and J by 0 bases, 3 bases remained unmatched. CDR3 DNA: TGTGCCAGCAGTCCGGGACAGAACCAAGAGACCCAGTACTTC. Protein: CASSPGQNQETQYF.

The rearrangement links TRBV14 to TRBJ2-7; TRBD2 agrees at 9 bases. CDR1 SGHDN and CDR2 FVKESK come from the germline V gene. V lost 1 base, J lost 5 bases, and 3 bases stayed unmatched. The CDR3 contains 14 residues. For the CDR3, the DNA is TGTGCCAGCAGCCAAGTTAGCGGGGGACACGAGCAGTACTTC. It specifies CASSQVSGGHEQYF.

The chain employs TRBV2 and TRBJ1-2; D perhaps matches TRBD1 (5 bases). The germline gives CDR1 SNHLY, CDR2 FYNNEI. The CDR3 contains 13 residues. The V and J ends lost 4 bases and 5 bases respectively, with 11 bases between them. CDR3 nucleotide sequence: TGTGCCAGCAGTGTGGGGGGGGGATATGGCTACACCTTC. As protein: CASSVGGGYGYTF.

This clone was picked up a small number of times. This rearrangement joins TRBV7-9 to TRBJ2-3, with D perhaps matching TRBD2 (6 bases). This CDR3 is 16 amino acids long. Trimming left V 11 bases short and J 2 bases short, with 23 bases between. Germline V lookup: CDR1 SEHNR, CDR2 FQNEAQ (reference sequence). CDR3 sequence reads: CAGGGSTGLPTDTQYF. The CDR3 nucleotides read TGTGCCGGTGGGGGGAGCACGGGACTCCCCACAGATACGCAGTATTTT. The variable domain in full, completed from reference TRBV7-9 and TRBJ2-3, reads DTGVSQNPRHKITKRGQNVTFRCDPISEHNRLYWYRQTLGQGPEFLTYFQNEAQLEKSRLLSDRFSAERPKGSFSTLEIQRTEQGDSAMYLCAGGGSTGLPTDTQYFGPGTRLTVL.

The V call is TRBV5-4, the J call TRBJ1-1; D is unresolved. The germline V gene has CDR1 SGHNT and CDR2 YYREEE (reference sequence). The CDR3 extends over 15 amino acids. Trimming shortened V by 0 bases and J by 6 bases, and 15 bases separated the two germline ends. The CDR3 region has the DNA TGTGCCAGCAGCTTGGGCGGGTCTTTAAACGCTGAAGCTTTCTTT. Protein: CASSLGGSLNAEAFF.

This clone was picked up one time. The CDR3 sequence: CAWKTEPNTEAFF. CDR3 coding DNA: TGTGCCTGGAAGACAGAACCGAACACTGAAGCTTTCTTT. The chain employs TRBV30 and TRBJ1-1, with a weak D call TRBD1 (5 bases). V was pared by 4 bases and J by 1 base, with 10 bases between. Germline V lookup: CDR1 GTSNPN, CDR2 SVGIG (reference sequence). The CDR3 spans 13 residues.

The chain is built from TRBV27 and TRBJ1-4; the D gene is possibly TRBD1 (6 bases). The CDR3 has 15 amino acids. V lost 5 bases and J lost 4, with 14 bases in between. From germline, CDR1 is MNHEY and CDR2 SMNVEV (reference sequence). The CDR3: CASSPGGAGNEKLFF. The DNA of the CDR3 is TGTGCCAGCAGTCCGGGGGGGGCGGGTAATGAAAAACTGTTTTTT. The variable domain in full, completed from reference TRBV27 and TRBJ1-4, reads EAQVTQNPRYLITVTGKKLTVTCSQNMNHEYMSWYRQDPGLGLRQIYYSMNVEVTDKGDVPEGYKVSRKEKRNFPLILESPSPNQTSLYFCASSPGGAGNEKLFFGSGTQLSVL.

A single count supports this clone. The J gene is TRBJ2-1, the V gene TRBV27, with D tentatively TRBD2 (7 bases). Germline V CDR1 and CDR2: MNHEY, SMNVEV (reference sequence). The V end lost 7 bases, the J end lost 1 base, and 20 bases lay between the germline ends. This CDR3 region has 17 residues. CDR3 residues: CASTPLGGAKSYNEQFF. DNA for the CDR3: TGTGCCAGCACTCCCCTGGGGGGGGCCAAATCCTACAATGAGCAGTTCTTC.

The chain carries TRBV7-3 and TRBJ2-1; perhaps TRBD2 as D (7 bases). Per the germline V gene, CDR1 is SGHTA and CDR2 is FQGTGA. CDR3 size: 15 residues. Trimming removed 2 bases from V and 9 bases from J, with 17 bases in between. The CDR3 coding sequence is TGTGCCAGCAGCTTATTGGGGGGGGCATGGAGTGAGCAGTTCTTC. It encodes CASSLLGGAWSEQFF.

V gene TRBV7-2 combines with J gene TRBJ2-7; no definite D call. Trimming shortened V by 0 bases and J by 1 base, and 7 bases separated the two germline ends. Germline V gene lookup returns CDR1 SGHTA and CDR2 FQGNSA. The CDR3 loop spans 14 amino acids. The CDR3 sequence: CASSLAGRSYEQYF. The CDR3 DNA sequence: TGTGCCAGCAGCTTAGCGGGTAGGTCCTACGAGCAGTACTTC.

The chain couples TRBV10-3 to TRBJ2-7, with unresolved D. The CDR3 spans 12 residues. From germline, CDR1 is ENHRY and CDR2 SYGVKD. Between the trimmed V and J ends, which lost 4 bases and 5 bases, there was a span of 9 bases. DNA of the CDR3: TGTGCCATCAGTGGGGCCGCCCACGAGCAGTACTTC. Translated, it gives CAISGAAHEQYF.

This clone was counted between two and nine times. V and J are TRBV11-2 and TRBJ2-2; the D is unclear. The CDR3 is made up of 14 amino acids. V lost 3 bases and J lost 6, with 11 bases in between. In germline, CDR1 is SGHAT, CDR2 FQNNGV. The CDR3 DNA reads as TGTGCCAGCAGCTTCTCGCCTATGCCCGGGGAGCTGTTTTTT. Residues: CASSFSPMPGELFF.

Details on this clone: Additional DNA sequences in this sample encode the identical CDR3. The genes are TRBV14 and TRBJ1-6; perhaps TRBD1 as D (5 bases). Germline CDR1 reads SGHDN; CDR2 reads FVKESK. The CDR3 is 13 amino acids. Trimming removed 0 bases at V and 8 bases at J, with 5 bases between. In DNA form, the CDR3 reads TGTGCCAGCAGCCAAGAAGGGGATTCACCCCTCCACTTT. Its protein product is CASSQEGDSPLHF. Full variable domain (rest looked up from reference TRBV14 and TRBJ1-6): EAGVTQFPSHSVIEKGQTVTLRCDPISGHDNLYWYRRVMGKEIKFLLHFVKESKQDESGMPNNRFLAERTGGTYSTLKVQPAELEDSGVYFCASSQEGDSPLHFGNGTRLTVT.

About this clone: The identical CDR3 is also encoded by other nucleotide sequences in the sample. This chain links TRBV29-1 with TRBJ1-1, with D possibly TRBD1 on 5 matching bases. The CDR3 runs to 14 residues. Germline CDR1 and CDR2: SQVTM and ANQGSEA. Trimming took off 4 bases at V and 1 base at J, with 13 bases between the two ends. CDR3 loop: CSVARDGENTEAFF. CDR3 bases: TGCAGCGTTGCCCGGGACGGAGAGAACACTGAAGCTTTCTTT. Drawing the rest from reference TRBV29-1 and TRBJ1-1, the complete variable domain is SAVISQKPSRDICQRGTSLTIQCQVDSQVTMMFWYRQQPGQSLTLIATANQGSEATYESGFVIDKFPISRPNLTFSTLTVSNMSPEDSSIYLCSVARDGENTEAFFGQGTRLTVV.

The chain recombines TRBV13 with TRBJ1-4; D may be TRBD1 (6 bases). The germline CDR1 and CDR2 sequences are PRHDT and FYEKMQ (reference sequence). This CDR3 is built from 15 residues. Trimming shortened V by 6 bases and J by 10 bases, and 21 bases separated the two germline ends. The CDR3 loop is CASSPSGRGAGKLFF. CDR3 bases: TGTGCCAGCAGTCCTTCAGGTCGGGGGGCTGGAAAACTGTTTTTT. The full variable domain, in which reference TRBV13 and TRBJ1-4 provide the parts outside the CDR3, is AAGVIQSPRHLIKEKRETATLKCYPIPRHDTVYWYQQGPGQDPQFLISFYEKMQSDKGSIPDRFSAQQFSDYHSELNMSSLELGDSALYFCASSPSGRGAGKLFFGSGTQLSVL.

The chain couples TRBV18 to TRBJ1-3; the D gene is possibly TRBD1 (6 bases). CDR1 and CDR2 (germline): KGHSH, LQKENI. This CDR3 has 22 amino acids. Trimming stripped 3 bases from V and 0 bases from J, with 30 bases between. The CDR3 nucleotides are TGTGCCAGCTCACCTTTACCGTTCCGGGACACTTCAGTTTCGAGCTCTGGAAACACCATATATTTT. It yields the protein CASSPLPFRDTSVSSSGNTIYF. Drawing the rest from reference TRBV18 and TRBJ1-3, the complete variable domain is NAGVMQNPRHLVRRRGQEARLRCSPMKGHSHVYWYRQLPEEGLKFMVYLQKENIIDESGMPKERFSAEFPKEGPSILRIQQVVRGDSAAYFCASSPLPFRDTSVSSSGNTIYFGEGSWLTVV.

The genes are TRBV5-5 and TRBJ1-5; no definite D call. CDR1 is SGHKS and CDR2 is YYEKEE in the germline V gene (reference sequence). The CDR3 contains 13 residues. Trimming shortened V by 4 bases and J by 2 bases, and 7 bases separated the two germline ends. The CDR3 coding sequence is TGTGCCAGCAGCCCGTTCGGCAATCAGCCCCAGCATTTT. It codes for CASSPFGNQPQHF.

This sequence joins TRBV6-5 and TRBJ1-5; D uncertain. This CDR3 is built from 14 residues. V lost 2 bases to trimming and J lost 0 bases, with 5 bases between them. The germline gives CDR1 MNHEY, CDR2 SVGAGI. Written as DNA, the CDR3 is TGTGCCAGCAGTTACGACCATAGCAATCAGCCCCAGCATTTT. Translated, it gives CASSYDHSNQPQHF.

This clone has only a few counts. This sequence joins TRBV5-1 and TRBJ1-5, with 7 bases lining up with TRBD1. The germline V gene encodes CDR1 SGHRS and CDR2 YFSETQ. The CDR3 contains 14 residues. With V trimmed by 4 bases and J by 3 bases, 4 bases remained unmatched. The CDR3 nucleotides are TGCGCCAGCAGCCCGGGACAGTTCAATCAGCCCCAGCATTTT. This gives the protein CASSPGQFNQPQHF.

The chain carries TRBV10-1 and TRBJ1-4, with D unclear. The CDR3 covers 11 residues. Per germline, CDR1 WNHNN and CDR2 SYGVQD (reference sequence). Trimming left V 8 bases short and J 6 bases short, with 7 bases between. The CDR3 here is CASADDEKLFF. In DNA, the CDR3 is TGCGCCAGCGCAGACGATGAAAAACTGTTTTTT.

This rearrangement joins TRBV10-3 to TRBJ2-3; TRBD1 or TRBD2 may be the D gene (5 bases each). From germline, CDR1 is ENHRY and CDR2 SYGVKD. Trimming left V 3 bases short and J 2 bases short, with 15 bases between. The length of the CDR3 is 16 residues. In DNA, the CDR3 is TGTGCCATCAGTGAAGGGACCGGTGCTCTCACAGATACGCAGTATTTT. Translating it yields CAISEGTGALTDTQYF.

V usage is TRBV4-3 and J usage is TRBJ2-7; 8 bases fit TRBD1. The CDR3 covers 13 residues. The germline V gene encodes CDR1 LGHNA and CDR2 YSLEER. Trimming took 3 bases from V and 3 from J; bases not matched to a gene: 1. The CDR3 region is CASSHTGGYEQYF. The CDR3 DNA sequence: TGCGCCAGCAGCCACACAGGGGGCTACGAGCAGTACTTC.